The 22 T cell receptor beta chains presented below share a single source sample, sequenced in a study of cytomegalovirus exposure and HLA in healthy donors. The PCR used 60 Vbeta and 13 Jbeta primers. Sequencing was performed with immunoSEQ multiplex PCR; in TCRdb, only in-frame clones are kept and a portion is missing. This table holds fewer than 150,000 clones, around 80% found once. The specimen was PBMCs. Receptors were obtained from a male donor in good health and CMV-seronegative.

The chain carries TRBV11-2 and TRBJ1-2; D is unresolved. The CDR3 runs 13 residues. Between the trimmed V and J ends, which lost 4 bases and 3 bases, there was a span of 9 bases. Per the germline V gene, CDR1 is SGHAT and CDR2 is FQNNGV. CDR3 loop: CASSSSRDYGYTF. CDR3 in DNA: TGTGCCAGCAGCTCTTCTCGGGACTATGGCTACACCTTC.

V usage is TRBV27 and J usage is TRBJ2-7; 9 bases fit TRBD2. Trimming cost V 2 bases and J 7 bases; bases outside gene matches: 9. Per germline, CDR1 MNHEY and CDR2 SMNVEV (reference sequence). The CDR3 is 15 residues long. The CDR3 nucleotides are TGTGCCAGCAGTTTAATGGCTAGCGGGGTATATGAGCAGTACTTC. Its translation is CASSLMASGVYEQYF.

The chain is built from TRBV5-1 and TRBJ2-2, with 8 positions matching TRBD1. V lost 8 bases, J lost 0 bases, and 9 bases stayed unmatched. From germline, CDR1 is SGHRS and CDR2 YFSETQ. The CDR3 spans 16 residues. The CDR3 nucleotides are TGCGCCAGTCACCCCGACAGGGGAACGAACACCGGGGAGCTGTTTTTT. This sequence encodes CASHPDRGTNTGELFF.

The chain links TRBV7-2 to TRBJ2-5; 9 nucleotides match TRBD1. The germline gives CDR1 SGHTA, CDR2 FQGNSA. This CDR3 is built from 14 residues. V trimming: 7 bases; J trimming: 7 bases; junction bases outside the gene matches: 10. This chain's CDR3 is CASKVGTGFGTQYF. The CDR3 region has the DNA TGTGCCAGCAAAGTCGGGACAGGGTTTGGGACCCAGTACTTC.

V gene TRBV5-4 combines with J gene TRBJ2-7; maybe TRBD2 (5 bases). V was trimmed by 2 bases and J by 6 bases, leaving 9 bases between them. This CDR3 is built from 12 residues. Germline CDR1 SGHNT, CDR2 YYREEE (reference sequence). CDR3 protein: CASSFQGSEQYF. CDR3 nucleotide sequence: TGTGCCAGCAGCTTTCAAGGGAGCGAGCAGTACTTC.

The genes are TRBV6-6 and TRBJ1-2, with 8 bases fitting TRBD1. This CDR3 is 14 amino acids long. The germline CDR1 and CDR2 sequences are MNHNY and SVGAGI (reference sequence). Trimming cost V 4 bases and J 5 bases; bases outside gene matches: 6. CDR3 region: CASSSGTGFYGYTF. The CDR3 DNA is TGTGCCAGCAGTTCTGGGACAGGATTTTATGGCTACACCTTC.

The V gene is TRBV4-3, the J gene TRBJ2-7; 8 positions agree with TRBD1. CDR1 and CDR2 from the germline V gene are LGHNA and YSLEER. The J segment lost 3 bases and the V segment lost 0 bases, leaving 4 bases of the junction unmatched. The CDR3 sequence is 15 residues long. CDR3: CASSQEWDRNYEQYF. CDR3 sequence (DNA): TGCGCCAGCAGCCAAGAATGGGACAGGAACTACGAGCAGTACTTC.

The gene calls are TRBV2 and TRBJ1-2, with 8 positions matching TRBD1. Germline V CDR1 and CDR2: SNHLY, FYNNEI. The V segment lost 0 bases and the J segment 4 bases; nucleotides outside the gene matches: 4. The CDR3 spans 15 residues. CDR3 residues: CASSEAQGAIYGYTF. DNA for the CDR3: TGTGCCAGCAGTGAAGCGCAGGGGGCTATCTATGGCTACACCTTC.

This chain connects TRBV4-1 to TRBJ1-1; D gene ambiguous. CDR1 MGHRA and CDR2 YSYEKL come from the germline V gene. The CDR3 has 15 amino acids. V dropped 5 bases and J dropped 2 bases, with 15 bases sitting between them. The CDR3 nucleotides read TGCGCCAGCAGCGCTGGGAGGGAAGGAAACACTGAAGCTTTCTTT. Its protein is CASSAGREGNTEAFF.

The V and J genes are TRBV30 and TRBJ2-7; 7 positions agree with TRBD1. Germline CDR1 reads GTSNPN; CDR2 reads SVGIG (reference sequence). With 1 base clipped from V and 0 bases from J, the junction kept 3 bases outside the gene matches. The CDR3 totals 14 residues. CDR3 loop: CAWSADRSSYEQYF. As DNA, the CDR3 is TGTGCCTGGAGTGCGGACAGGAGCTCCTACGAGCAGTACTTC.

This clone showed up just once. V gene TRBV9 combines with J gene TRBJ1-1; D uncertain. From germline, CDR1 is SGDLS and CDR2 YYNGEE. The germline V and J ends were trimmed by 7 bases and 4 bases, with 23 bases remaining between them. The CDR3 covers 16 residues. Written as DNA, the CDR3 is TGTGCCAGCTCAAGCGGCGGTTTATGGGAGACCACTGAAGCTTTCTTT. Its translation: CASSSGGLWETTEAFF.

The chain links TRBV7-2 to TRBJ1-1; 11 nucleotides match TRBD1. The V gene end was trimmed by 3 bases and the J gene end by 3 bases; junction bases not matched to a gene: 3. Germline V lookup: CDR1 SGHTA, CDR2 FQGNSA. CDR3 size: 15 residues. CDR3 sequence reads: CASSLGTGGYTEAFF. Here the CDR3 DNA reads TGTGCCAGCAGCTTGGGGACAGGGGGGTACACTGAAGCTTTCTTT.

V gene TRBV4-1 combines with J gene TRBJ1-1; 7 nucleotides agree with TRBD1. The V gene end was trimmed by 3 bases and the J gene end by 8 bases; junction bases not matched to a gene: 6. CDR1 is MGHRA and CDR2 is YSYEKL in the germline V gene. The CDR3 covers 13 residues. CDR3: CASSHTGDQEAFF. The CDR3 DNA reads as TGCGCCAGCAGCCATACAGGGGACCAGGAAGCTTTCTTT.

With respect to this clone: At one end the junction does not follow the germline gene, possibly because of a read error. The rearrangement links TRBV11-2 to TRBJ2-6; tentatively, D is TRBD1 (5 bases). Germline V gene lookup returns CDR1 SGHAT and CDR2 FQNNGV. The CDR3 sequence is 15 residues long. Here the CDR3 DNA reads TGTGCCAGCAGCTCAATTAGATCTGGGGCCAACGGCCTGACTTTC. It specifies CASSSIRSGANGLTF.

The chain is built from TRBV5-1 and TRBJ1-1, with D unresolved. Germline CDR1 reads SGHRS; CDR2 reads YFSETQ. This CDR3 spans 12 amino acids. Trimming took off 6 bases at V and 2 bases at J, with 8 bases between the two ends. DNA of the CDR3: TGCGCCAGCAAGGAGGTTAACACTGAAGCTTTCTTT. Its translation: CASKEVNTEAFF.

V and J are TRBV7-3 and TRBJ2-1; D is possibly TRBD2 (5 bases). CDR1 is SGHTA, CDR2 FQGTGA, per germline. CDR3 length equals 16 residues. Trimming removed 5 bases at V and 5 bases at J, with 19 bases between. This CDR3 is CASSPAAGRRDNEQFF. For the CDR3, the DNA is TGTGCCAGCAGCCCGGCGGCGGGTCGCCGCGACAATGAGCAGTTCTTC.

This clone was seen just once. V usage is TRBV7-6 and J usage is TRBJ2-3; maybe TRBD1 (5 bases). CDR1 and CDR2 (germline): SGHVS, FNYEAQ. V lost 0 bases to trimming and J lost 6 bases, with 13 bases between them. The CDR3 spans 15 residues. The CDR3 reads CASSLAVGHRDTQYF. The DNA for the CDR3 is TGTGCCAGCAGCTTAGCTGTAGGGCACAGGGATACGCAGTATTTT.

The rearrangement joins TRBV27 to TRBJ1-1; D is ambiguous. Germline V gene lookup returns CDR1 MNHEY and CDR2 SMNVEV (reference sequence). The CDR3 has 13 amino acids. Trimming cost V 2 bases and J 3 bases, with 7 bases left between them. This CDR3 is CASSLTGDTEAFF. DNA of the CDR3: TGTGCCAGCAGTTTAACCGGGGACACTGAAGCTTTCTTT.

CDR3 residues: CASSFADTQYF. As DNA, the CDR3 is TGCGCCAGCAGCTTCGCAGATACGCAGTATTTT. V and J are TRBV5-1 and TRBJ2-3; D not certain. V gave up 2 bases and J gave up 4 bases, with 2 bases separating them. From germline, CDR1 is SGHRS and CDR2 YFSETQ. The CDR3 contains 11 residues.

This chain uses TRBV6-1 with TRBJ2-1; D gene ambiguous. In germline, CDR1 is MNHNS, CDR2 SASEGT. The CDR3 totals 14 residues. V gave up 3 bases and J gave up 0 bases, with 6 bases separating them. The DNA for the CDR3 is TGTGCCAGCAGTGAGCTCGGCTCCTACAATGAGCAGTTCTTC. Translated: CASSELGSYNEQFF.

The chain uses TRBV28 and TRBJ2-3; D gene unclear. The CDR3 is 12 residues long. Germline V gene lookup returns CDR1 MDHEN and CDR2 SYDVKM. Trimming pared 8 bases from V and 3 bases from J, leaving 9 bases between. DNA of the CDR3: TGTGCCAGCCAGATATTGACAGATACGCAGTATTTT. Protein product: CASQILTDTQYF.

J is TRBJ2-2 and V is TRBV28; 7 bases agree with TRBD1. The CDR3 runs 17 residues. V gave up 5 bases and J gave up 0 bases; unmatched junction bases: 9. Germline CDR1 MDHEN, CDR2 SYDVKM. The CDR3 DNA reads as TGTGCCAGCAGTCCTCCATCGGGACAGCCGAACACCGGGGAGCTGTTTTTT. Protein product: CASSPPSGQPNTGELFF. The whole variable domain, remainder taken from reference TRBV28 and TRBJ2-2, is DVKVTQSSRYLVKRTGEKVFLECVQDMDHENMFWYRQDPGLGLRLIYFSYDVKMKEKGDIPEGYSVSREKKERFSLILESASTNQTSMYLCASSPPSGQPNTGELFFGEGSRLTVL.